A selection of T cell receptor beta chains follows, all from one sample in a study of blood T cell repertoires in COVID-19. The assay was immunoSEQ multiplex PCR, and TCRdb's table has in-frame clones only and misses some. The sample contains about 190,000 clones, 80% of which appear only once. Sequencing was performed on peripheral blood. Receptors originate from a man aged 55 to 70 with acute or convalescent COVID-19. Both conserved end residues are part of each CDR3. D genes are given only for firm matches. Part of the rows lack a size; the others show once, few, many or a class for expanded clones.

v_call	j_call	d_call	clone_size	cdr3_nt	cdr3_aa
TRBV4-1	TRBJ1-1	.	.	TGCGCCAGCAGCCAGCCCCCTCCGGGGGGGACTGAAGCTTTCTTT	CASSQPPPGGTEAFF
TRBV6-5	TRBJ1-2	TRBD1	.	TGTGCCAGCAGTCTGACAGGGGGCGCCTATGGCTACACCTTC	CASSLTGGAYGYTF
TRBV9	TRBJ1-3	.	.	TGTGCCAGCAGCCCCAATGGGCCTGGAAACACCATATATTTT	CASSPNGPGNTIYF
TRBV6-5	TRBJ2-3	TRBD2	.	TGTGCCAGCACCCGACTAGCGGGAGAGGTAGATACGCAGTATTTT	CASTRLAGEVDTQYF
TRBV19	TRBJ1-5	.	once	TGTGCCACCTGGGCTCTTTATAGCAATCAGCCCCAGCATTTT	CATWALYSNQPQHF
TRBV2	TRBJ2-5	TRBD1	.	TGTGCCAGCGGAGCGACAGGGGCGGGGGAGACCCAGTACTTC	CASGATGAGETQYF
TRBV29-1	TRBJ2-1	.	.	TGCAGCCTCGTGTCGGGGGAGCAGTTCTTC	CSLVSGEQFF
TRBV7-2	TRBJ1-1	.	.	TGTGCCAGCAGCTTAAGCCGACAGCTGAACACTGAAGCTTTCTTT	CASSLSRQLNTEAFF
TRBV15	TRBJ1-2	TRBD1	once	TGTGCCACCAGCAGAGATCCTGGACAGGGTAGCTATGGCTACACCTTC	CATSRDPGQGSYGYTF
TRBV5-1	TRBJ1-1	TRBD1	.	TGCGCCAGCAGCCTAAAACGACAGGGGGGGCTTATGAACACTGAAGCTTTCTTT	CASSLKRQGGLMNTEAFF
TRBV5-1	TRBJ2-7	.	.	TGCGCCAGCAGCTTAACTAGCTCCTACGAGCAGTACTTC	CASSLTSSYEQYF
TRBV5-1	TRBJ2-1	.	.	TGCGCCAGCAGCTTTGGGGGAGGGCAGGGGTACAATGAGCAGTTCTTC	CASSFGGGQGYNEQFF
TRBV4-2	TRBJ2-3	TRBD1	.	TGTGCCAGCAGCCGACAAGACAGGGTAGGGTTGAGGAGCACAGATACGCAGTATTTT	CASSRQDRVGLRSTDTQYF
TRBV19	TRBJ2-7	TRBD2	.	TGTGCCAGTAGAGACCCGGGACTAGCGGCCAACGAGCAGTACTTC	CASRDPGLAANEQYF
TRBV24-1	TRBJ2-1	.	.	TGTGCCACCAGTGATTTCCCCCTCCAGAATGAGCAGTTCTTC	CATSDFPLQNEQFF
TRBV6-6	TRBJ1-5	TRBD1	.	TGTGCCAGCACCGGACAGGGGACGAGTTGGCAGCCCCAGCATTTT	CASTGQGTSWQPQHF
TRBV24-1	TRBJ2-3	TRBD2	.	TGTGCCACCAGTGACTCACTAGCGGCTAGCACAGATACGCAGTATTTT	CATSDSLAASTDTQYF
TRBV21-1	TRBJ1-2	.	.	TGTGCCAGCAGCCCTTCGAGGAGGGGGCATGGCTACACCTTC	CASSPSRRGHGYTF
TRBV3-1/TRBV3-2	TRBJ2-4	TRBD2	.	TGTGCCAGCAGCCAAGAAAGGACTAGCGGGAGGGAGACCCTAGCCAAAAACATTCAGTACTTC	CASSQERTSGRETLAKNIQYF
TRBV4-1	TRBJ2-7	.	.	TGCGCCAGCAGCCAAGGGGTCGGGGCCTACGAGCAGTACTTC	CASSQGVGAYEQYF
TRBV7-3	TRBJ2-1	.	.	TGTGCCAGCAGCGTAGACATTGGCTCCTACAATGAGCAGTTCTTC	CASSVDIGSYNEQFF
TRBV4-3	TRBJ2-7	.	.	TGCGCCAGCAGCCAAGAGCAGGGGTACGAGCAGTACTTC	CASSQEQGYEQYF
TRBV14	TRBJ2-7	.	.	TGTGCCAGCAGCCAGGGAGGATCCCCTCGGGTGGAGCAGTACTTC	CASSQGGSPRVEQYF
TRBV11-2	TRBJ1-4	.	.	TGTGCCAGCAGCCGGGGATATGCTAATGAAAAACTGTTTTTT	CASSRGYANEKLFF
TRBV10-3	TRBJ1-1	TRBD1	.	TGTGCCATCAATACGGACAGGGTCACTGAAGCTTTCTTT	CAINTDRVTEAFF
TRBV6-5	TRBJ1-5	.	.	TGTGCCAGCCGGAGGGGGGGAAGCAATCAGCCCCAGCATTTT	CASRRGGSNQPQHF
TRBV28	TRBJ2-5	.	.	TGTGCCAGCAGCCTGGACAGAAAAGAGACCCAGTACTTC	CASSLDRKETQYF
TRBV24-1	TRBJ1-2	.	.	TGTGCCACGTTCGGACAGTCCTATGGCTACACCTTC	CATFGQSYGYTF
TRBV20-1	TRBJ1-1	TRBD1	once	TGCAGTGCTAGTGAACCGGGACAGGGGGCAACTGAAGCTTTCTTT	CSASEPGQGATEAFF